Below, 9 T cell receptor beta chains from the same sample are listed, as sequenced in a study of blood T cells in healthy people across ages. Sample-barcoded 5' priming and a J-beta primer mix drove a second PCR of about 6 to 12 cycles. TCRdb re-called the 5' RACE reads with MiXCR, one entry per CDR3 protein. The table includes 700,000 to 900,000 distinct CDR3 sequences, approximately 24% detected once. These data are also associated with another study on T cells of mothers and their children.

What was sequenced was blood. These receptors were obtained from a boy younger than 18 in good health.

This clonotype was seen ten or more times. The gene calls are TRBV5-1 and TRBJ2-3, with D unresolved. Trimming left V 1 base short and J 3 bases short, with 3 bases between. CDR3 length: 12 amino acids. Germline V gene lookup returns CDR1 SGHRS and CDR2 YFSETQ. This CDR3 is CASSLKTDTQYF. For the CDR3, the DNA is TGCGCCAGCAGCTTGAAGACAGATACGCAGTATTTT. Drawing the rest from reference TRBV5-1 and TRBJ2-3, the complete variable domain is KAGVTQTPRYLIKTRGQQVTLSCSPISGHRSVSWYQQTPGQGLQFLFEYFSETQRNKGNFPGRFSGRQFSNSRSEMNVSTLELGDSALYLCASSLKTDTQYFGPGTRLTVL.

This sequence joins TRBV28 and TRBJ1-2; perhaps TRBD1 as D (5 bases). V lost 8 bases to trimming and J lost 3 bases, with 10 bases between them. Germline CDR1 MDHEN, CDR2 SYDVKM. This CDR3 region has 12 residues. CDR3 in amino acids: CASRGIDYGYTF. For the CDR3, the DNA is TGTGCCAGCCGGGGGATCGACTATGGCTACACCTTC.

This clonotype was detected many times. The chain has TRBV7-2 and TRBJ2-5; tentative D call: TRBD1 (5 bases). Germline V lookup: CDR1 SGHTA, CDR2 FQGNSA. Trimming cost V 1 base and J 6 bases, with 12 bases left between them. The CDR3 has 14 amino acids. The CDR3 loop reads CASSLERGSKTQYF. CDR3 DNA: TGTGCCAGCAGCTTAGAAAGGGGCTCGAAGACCCAGTACTTC.

This clonotype was detected only a few times. The genes are TRBV25-1 and TRBJ2-1; D is perhaps TRBD2 (6 bases). In germline, CDR1 is MGHDK, CDR2 SYGVNS. This CDR3 region has 14 residues. The V and J ends lost 7 bases and 1 base respectively, with 11 bases between them. The CDR3 spells CASTSGTSYNEQFF. In DNA form, the CDR3 reads TGTGCCAGCACCTCAGGGACTTCCTACAATGAGCAGTTCTTC.

This clonotype showed up just a few times. The chain joins TRBV20-1 to TRBJ1-2; tentatively, D is TRBD1 (5 bases). Between the trimmed V and J ends, which lost 0 bases and 4 bases, there was a span of 18 bases. The CDR3 contains 16 residues. Germline CDR1 DFQATT, CDR2 SNEGSKA (reference sequence). The CDR3 region is CSARDGGAFQGYGYTF. In DNA form, the CDR3 reads TGCAGTGCTAGAGATGGAGGGGCCTTCCAGGGCTATGGCTACACCTTC.

A few counts support this clonotype. The chain has TRBV15 and TRBJ2-7; no reliable D call. Germline assignment: CDR1 LNHNV and CDR2 YYDKDF (reference sequence). Trimming shortened V by 2 bases and J by 2 bases, and 4 bases separated the two germline ends. This CDR3 has 12 residues. CDR3 region: CATSRPTYEQYF. The CDR3 bases are TGTGCCACCAGCAGACCCACCTACGAGCAGTACTTC.

The gene calls are TRBV12-3 or TRBV12-4 and TRBJ1-3; D not resolved. Trimming shortened V by 6 bases and J by 6 bases, and 9 bases separated the two germline ends. This CDR3 has 12 amino acids. The CDR3 nucleotides read TGTGCCAGCAGGGGCATCACAAACACCATATATTTT. Its translation is CASRGITNTIYF.

The sample holds a few counts of this clonotype. This rearrangement joins TRBV30 to TRBJ2-7; unclear D gene. The ends were cut back, 0 bases at V and 3 bases at J, with 15 bases in the middle. This CDR3 is built from 15 residues. Germline V lookup: CDR1 GTSNPN, CDR2 SVGIG (reference sequence). The CDR3 loop reads CAWSVFPQADYEQYF. CDR3 coding DNA: TGTGCCTGGAGTGTGTTTCCTCAGGCCGACTACGAGCAGTACTTC.

The rearrangement joins TRBV5-1 to TRBJ2-1, with 10 bases matching TRBD1. CDR3 size: 14 residues. CDR1 is SGHRS, CDR2 YFSETQ, per germline. V shed 2 bases and J 6 bases; nucleotides not matched to a gene: 2. The CDR3 spells CASSFGTGANEQFF. The CDR3 DNA follows: TGCGCCAGCAGCTTCGGGACAGGGGCCAATGAGCAGTTCTTC. The variable domain in full, completed from reference TRBV5-1 and TRBJ2-1, reads KAGVTQTPRYLIKTRGQQVTLSCSPISGHRSVSWYQQTPGQGLQFLFEYFSETQRNKGNFPGRFSGRQFSNSRSEMNVSTLELGDSALYLCASSFGTGANEQFFGPGTRLTVL.